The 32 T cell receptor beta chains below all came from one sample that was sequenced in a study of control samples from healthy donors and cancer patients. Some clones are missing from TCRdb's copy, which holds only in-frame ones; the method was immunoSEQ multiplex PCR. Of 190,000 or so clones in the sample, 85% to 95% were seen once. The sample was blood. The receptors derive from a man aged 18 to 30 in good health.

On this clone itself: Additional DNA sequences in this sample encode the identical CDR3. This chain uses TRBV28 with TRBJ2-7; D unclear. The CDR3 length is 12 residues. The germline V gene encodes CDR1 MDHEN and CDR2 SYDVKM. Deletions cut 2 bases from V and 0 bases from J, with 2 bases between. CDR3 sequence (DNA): TGTGCCAGCAGTTTAGGCTCCTACGAGCAGTACTTC. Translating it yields CASSLGSYEQYF.

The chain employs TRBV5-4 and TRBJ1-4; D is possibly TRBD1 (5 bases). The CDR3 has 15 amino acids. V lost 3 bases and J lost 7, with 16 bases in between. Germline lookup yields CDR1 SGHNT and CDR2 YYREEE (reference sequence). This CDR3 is CASSSSHWDGEKLFF. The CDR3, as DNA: TGTGCCAGCAGCTCGAGTCACTGGGACGGTGAAAAACTGTTTTTT.

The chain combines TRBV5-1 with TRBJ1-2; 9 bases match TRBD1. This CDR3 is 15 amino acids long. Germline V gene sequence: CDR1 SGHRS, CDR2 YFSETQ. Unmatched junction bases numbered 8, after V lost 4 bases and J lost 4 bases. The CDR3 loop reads CASSVGQGRFYGYTF. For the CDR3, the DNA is TGCGCCAGCAGCGTCGGACAGGGGAGGTTCTATGGCTACACCTTC.

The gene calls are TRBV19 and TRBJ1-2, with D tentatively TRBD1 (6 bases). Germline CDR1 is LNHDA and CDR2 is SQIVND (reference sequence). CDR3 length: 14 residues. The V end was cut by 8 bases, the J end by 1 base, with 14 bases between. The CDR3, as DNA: TGTGCCAGTTCACGGGGGGCTCTTAACTATGGCTACACCTTC. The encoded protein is CASSRGALNYGYTF.

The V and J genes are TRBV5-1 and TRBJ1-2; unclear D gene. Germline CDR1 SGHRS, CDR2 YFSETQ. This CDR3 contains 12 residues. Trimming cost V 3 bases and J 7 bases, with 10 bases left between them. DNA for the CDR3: TGCGCCAGCAGCTCGGGCAGCCTTGGCTACACCTTC. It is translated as CASSSGSLGYTF.

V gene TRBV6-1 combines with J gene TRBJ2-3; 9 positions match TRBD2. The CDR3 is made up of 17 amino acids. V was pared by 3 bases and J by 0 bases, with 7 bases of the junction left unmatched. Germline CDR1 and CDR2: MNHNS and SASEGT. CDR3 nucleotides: TGTGCCAGCAGTGATGCCTGGCTAGCGGGGAGCACAGATACGCAGTATTTT. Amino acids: CASSDAWLAGSTDTQYF.

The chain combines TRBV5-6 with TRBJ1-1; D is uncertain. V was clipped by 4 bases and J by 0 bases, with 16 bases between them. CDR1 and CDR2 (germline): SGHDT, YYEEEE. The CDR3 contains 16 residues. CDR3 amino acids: CASSTRQAMMNTEAFF. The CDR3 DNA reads TGTGCCAGCAGCACTCGGCAGGCCATGATGAACACTGAAGCTTTCTTT.

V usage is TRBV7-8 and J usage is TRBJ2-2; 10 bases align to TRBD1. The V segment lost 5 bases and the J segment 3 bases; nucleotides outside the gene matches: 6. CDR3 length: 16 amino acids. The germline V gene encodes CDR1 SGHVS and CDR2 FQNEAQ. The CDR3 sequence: CASSPPGQGYTGELFF. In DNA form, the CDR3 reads TGTGCCAGCAGCCCACCGGGACAGGGGTACACCGGGGAGCTGTTTTTT.

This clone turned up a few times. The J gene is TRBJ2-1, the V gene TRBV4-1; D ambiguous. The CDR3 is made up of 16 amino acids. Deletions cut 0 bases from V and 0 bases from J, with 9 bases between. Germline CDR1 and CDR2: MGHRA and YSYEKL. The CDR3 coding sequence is TGCGCCAGCAGCCAAGACTACCTGCGCTCCTACAATGAGCAGTTCTTC. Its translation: CASSQDYLRSYNEQFF.

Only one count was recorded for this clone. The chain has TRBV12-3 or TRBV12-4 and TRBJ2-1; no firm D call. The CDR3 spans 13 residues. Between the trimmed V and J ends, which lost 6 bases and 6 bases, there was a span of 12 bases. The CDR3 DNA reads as TGTGCCAGCAGCCAGACCAATGGCAATGAGCAGTTCTTC. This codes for CASSQTNGNEQFF.

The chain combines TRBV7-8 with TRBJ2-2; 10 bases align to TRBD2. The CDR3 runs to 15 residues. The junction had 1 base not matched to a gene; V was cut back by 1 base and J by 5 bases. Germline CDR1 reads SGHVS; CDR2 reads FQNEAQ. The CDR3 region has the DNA TGTGCCAGCAGCTTAGGTAGCGGGGGGACCGGGGAGCTGTTTTTT. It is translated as CASSLGSGGTGELFF.

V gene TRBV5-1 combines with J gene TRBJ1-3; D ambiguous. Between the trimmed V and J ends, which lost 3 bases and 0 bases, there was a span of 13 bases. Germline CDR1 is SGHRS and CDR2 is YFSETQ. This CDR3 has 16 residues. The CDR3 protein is CASSSDGPSSGNTIYF. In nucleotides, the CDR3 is TGCGCCAGCAGCTCCGACGGGCCCAGCTCTGGAAACACCATATATTTT.

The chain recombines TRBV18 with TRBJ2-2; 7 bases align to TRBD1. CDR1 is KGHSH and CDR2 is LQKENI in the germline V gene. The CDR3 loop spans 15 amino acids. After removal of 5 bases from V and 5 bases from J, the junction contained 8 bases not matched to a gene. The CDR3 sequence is CASSLTGSGTGELFF. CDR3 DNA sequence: TGTGCCAGCTCATTGACAGGGAGTGGAACCGGGGAGCTGTTTTTT.

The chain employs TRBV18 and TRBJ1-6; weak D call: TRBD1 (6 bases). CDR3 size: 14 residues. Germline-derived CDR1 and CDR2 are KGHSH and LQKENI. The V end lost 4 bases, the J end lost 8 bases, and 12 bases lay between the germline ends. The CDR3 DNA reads TGTGCCAGCTCACTTAACAGGGCTGATTCACCCCTCCACTTT. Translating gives CASSLNRADSPLHF.

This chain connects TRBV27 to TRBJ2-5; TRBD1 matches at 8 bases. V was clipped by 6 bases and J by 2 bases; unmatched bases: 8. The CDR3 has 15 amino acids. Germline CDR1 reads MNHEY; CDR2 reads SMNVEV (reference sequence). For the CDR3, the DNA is TGTGCCAGCAGGGATGGACAGGGTAGTCAAGAGACCCAGTACTTC. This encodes CASRDGQGSQETQYF.

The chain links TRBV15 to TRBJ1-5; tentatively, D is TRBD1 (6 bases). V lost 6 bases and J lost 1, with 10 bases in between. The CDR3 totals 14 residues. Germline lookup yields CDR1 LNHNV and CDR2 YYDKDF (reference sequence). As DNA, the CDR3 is TGTGCCACCAGTTGGACAGACAGCAATCAGCCCCAGCATTTT. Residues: CATSWTDSNQPQHF.

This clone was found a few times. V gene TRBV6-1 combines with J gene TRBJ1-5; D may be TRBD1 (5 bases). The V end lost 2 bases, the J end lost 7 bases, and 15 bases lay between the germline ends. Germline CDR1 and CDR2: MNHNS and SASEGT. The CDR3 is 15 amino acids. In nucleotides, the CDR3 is TGTGCCAGCAGTGAACAAGGGACTAACGGGCAGCCCCAGCATTTT. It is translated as CASSEQGTNGQPQHF.

CDR3 sequence (DNA): TGTGCCAGCAGCAGTCCAGGGGGGAGCTCCTACAATGAGCAGTTCTTC. Translating it yields CASSSPGGSSYNEQFF. V is TRBV5-5 and J is TRBJ2-1; tentatively, D is TRBD1 (7 bases). This CDR3 has 16 residues. V was cut by 4 bases and J by 0 bases, with 14 bases left in between. Germline V gene sequence: CDR1 SGHKS, CDR2 YYEKEE (reference sequence).

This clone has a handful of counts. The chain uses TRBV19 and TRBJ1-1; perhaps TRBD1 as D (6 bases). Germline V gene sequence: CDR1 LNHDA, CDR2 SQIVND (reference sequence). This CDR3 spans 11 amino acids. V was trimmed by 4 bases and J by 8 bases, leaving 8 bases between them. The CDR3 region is CASSNTGEAFF. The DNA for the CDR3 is TGTGCCAGTAGTAACACAGGGGAAGCTTTCTTT.

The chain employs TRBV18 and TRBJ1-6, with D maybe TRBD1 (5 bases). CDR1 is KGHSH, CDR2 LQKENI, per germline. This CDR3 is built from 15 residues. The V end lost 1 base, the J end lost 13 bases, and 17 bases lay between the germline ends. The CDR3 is CASSPQVPDSSPLHF. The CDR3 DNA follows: TGTGCCAGCTCACCACAGGTCCCCGACAGTTCCCCCCTCCACTTT. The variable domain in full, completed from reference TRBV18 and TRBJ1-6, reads NAGVMQNPRHLVRRRGQEARLRCSPMKGHSHVYWYRQLPEEGLKFMVYLQKENIIDESGMPKERFSAEFPKEGPSILRIQQVVRGDSAAYFCASSPQVPDSSPLHFGNGTRLTVT.

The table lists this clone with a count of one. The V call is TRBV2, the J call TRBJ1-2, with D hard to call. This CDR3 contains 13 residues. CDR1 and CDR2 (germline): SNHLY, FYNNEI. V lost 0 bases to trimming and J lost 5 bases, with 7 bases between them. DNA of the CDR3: TGTGCCAGCAGTGAAGCTTCGGGATATGGCTACACCTTC. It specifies CASSEASGYGYTF.

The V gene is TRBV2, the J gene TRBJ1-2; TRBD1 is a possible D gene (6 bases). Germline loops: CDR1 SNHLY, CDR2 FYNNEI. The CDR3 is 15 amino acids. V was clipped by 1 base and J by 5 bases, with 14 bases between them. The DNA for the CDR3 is TGTGCCAGCAGTGAAGTGGGGGGCGCGCGGTATGGCTACACCTTC. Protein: CASSEVGGARYGYTF.

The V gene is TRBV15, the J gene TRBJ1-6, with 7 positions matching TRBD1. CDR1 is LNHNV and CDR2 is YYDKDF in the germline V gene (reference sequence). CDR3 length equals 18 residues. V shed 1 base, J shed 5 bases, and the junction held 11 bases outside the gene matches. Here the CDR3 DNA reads TGTGCCACCAGCAGAGGTCCGTTGCAGGGGGAAGATAATTCACCCCTCCACTTT. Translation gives CATSRGPLQGEDNSPLHF. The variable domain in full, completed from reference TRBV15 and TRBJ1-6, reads DAMVIQNPRYQVTQFGKPVTLSCSQTLNHNVMYWYQQKSSQAPKLLFHYYDKDFNNEADTPDNFQSRRPNTSFCFLDIRSPGLGDTAMYLCATSRGPLQGEDNSPLHFGNGTRLTVT.

As DNA, the CDR3 is TGTGCCAGTAGTATGACTGGGGGCGCATTACAGCCCCAGCATTTT. Protein sequence: CASSMTGGALQPQHF. The chain has TRBV19 and TRBJ1-5; D is perhaps TRBD1 (6 bases). V lost 3 bases and J 7 bases, leaving 16 bases between the germline ends. Germline loops: CDR1 LNHDA, CDR2 SQIVND (reference sequence). The CDR3 extends over 15 amino acids.

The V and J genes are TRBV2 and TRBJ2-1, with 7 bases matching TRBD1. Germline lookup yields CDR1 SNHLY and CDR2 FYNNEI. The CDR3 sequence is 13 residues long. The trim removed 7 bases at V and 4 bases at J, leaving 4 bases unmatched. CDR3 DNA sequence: TGTGCCAGCAAAGGGGACAGATACAATGAGCAGTTCTTC. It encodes CASKGDRYNEQFF. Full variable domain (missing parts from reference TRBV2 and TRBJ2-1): EPEVTQTPSHQVTQMGQEVILRCVPISNHLYFYWYRQILGQKVEFLVSFYNNEISEKSEIFDDQFSVERPDGSNFTLKIRSTKLEDSAMYFCASKGDRYNEQFFGPGTRLTVL.

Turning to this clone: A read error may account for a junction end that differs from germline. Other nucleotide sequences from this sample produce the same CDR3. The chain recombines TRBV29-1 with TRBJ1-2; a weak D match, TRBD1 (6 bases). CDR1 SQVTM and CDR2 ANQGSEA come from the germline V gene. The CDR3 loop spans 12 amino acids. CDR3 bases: TGCAGCGCCCAGGGGCGGAGTGATGAAACCTCCTTC. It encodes CSAQGRSDETSF.

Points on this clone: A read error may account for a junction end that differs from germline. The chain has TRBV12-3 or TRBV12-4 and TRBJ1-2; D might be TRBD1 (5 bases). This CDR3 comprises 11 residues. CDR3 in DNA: TGTGCCAGCACCTACGGGCCAGGGAGATACTTC. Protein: CASTYGPGRYF.

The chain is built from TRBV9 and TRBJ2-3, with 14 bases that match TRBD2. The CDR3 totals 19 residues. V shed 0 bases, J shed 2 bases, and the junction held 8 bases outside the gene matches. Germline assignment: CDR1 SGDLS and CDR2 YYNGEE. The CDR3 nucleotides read TGTGCCAGCAGCGTAGAAGCGACTAGCGGGGGGGGATACACAGATACGCAGTATTTT. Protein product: CASSVEATSGGGYTDTQYF.

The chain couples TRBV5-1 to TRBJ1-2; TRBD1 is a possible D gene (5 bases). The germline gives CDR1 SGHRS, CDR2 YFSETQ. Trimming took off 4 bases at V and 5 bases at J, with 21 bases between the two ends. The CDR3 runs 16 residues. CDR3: CASSQTPGEGSYGYTF. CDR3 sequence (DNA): TGCGCCAGCAGCCAAACTCCGGGGGAAGGGTCTTATGGCTACACCTTC.

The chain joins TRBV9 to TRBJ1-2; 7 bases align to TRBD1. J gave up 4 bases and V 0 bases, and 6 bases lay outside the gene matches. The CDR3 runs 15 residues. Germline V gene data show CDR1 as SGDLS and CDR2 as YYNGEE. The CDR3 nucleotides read TGTGCCAGCAGCGTAGAAGGAGGGGGCATCTATGGCTACACCTTC. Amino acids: CASSVEGGGIYGYTF.

The CDR3 DNA follows: TGTGCCAGCAACCCAAACACAGATACGCAGTATTTT. Protein: CASNPNTDTQYF. The J gene is TRBJ2-3, the V gene TRBV12-3 or TRBV12-4, with no clear D. V shed 7 bases and J shed 2 bases, with 7 bases lying between them. The CDR3 runs 12 residues.

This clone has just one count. CDR3 loop: CASSPSQDHYGYTF. For the CDR3, the DNA is TGTGCCAGCTCACCTTCCCAGGATCACTATGGCTACACCTTC. The chain employs TRBV18 and TRBJ1-2; D unclear. From germline, CDR1 is KGHSH and CDR2 LQKENI. Deletions cut 3 bases from V and 3 bases from J, with 11 bases between. There are 14 residues in the CDR3. Variable domain in full (rest from reference TRBV18 and TRBJ1-2): NAGVMQNPRHLVRRRGQEARLRCSPMKGHSHVYWYRQLPEEGLKFMVYLQKENIIDESGMPKERFSAEFPKEGPSILRIQQVVRGDSAAYFCASSPSQDHYGYTFGSGTRLTVV.